The 17 T cell receptor beta chains reported below all come from one sample, sequenced in a study of blood T cells in healthy people across ages. The use of a sample-barcoded 5' primer and a J-beta primer mix characterized a second PCR of roughly 7 to 12 cycles. TCRdb recomputed calls from the 5' RACE reads with MiXCR, one row per CDR3 protein. The sample carries 1.5 million to 1.8 million distinct CDR3 sequences, approximately 39% recorded once. Sequencing was done on a sample of blood. These receptors were collected from a woman between 18 and 29 years old in good health.

The J gene is TRBJ1-1, the V gene TRBV12-5, with D unclear. Trimming shortened V by 0 bases and J by 8 bases, and 7 bases separated the two germline ends. Germline V lookup: CDR1 LGHNT, CDR2 FRNRAP. The CDR3 runs 12 residues. The DNA of the CDR3 is TGTGCTAGTGGTTTGGTATCCGGAGAAGCTTTCTTT. It specifies CASGLVSGEAFF.

The rearrangement links TRBV10-1 to TRBJ2-5, with 7 nucleotides matching TRBD1. The CDR3 is 14 residues long. Losses at the gene ends were 7 bases for V and 1 base for J; bases not matched to a gene: 6. Germline V gene data show CDR1 as WNHNN and CDR2 as SYGVQD (reference sequence). The CDR3 here is CASITDRCQETQYF. The CDR3 DNA follows: TGCGCCAGCATCACGGACAGGTGCCAAGAGACCCAGTACTTC.

The chain joins TRBV2 to TRBJ2-5; D is unresolved. The CDR3 covers 14 residues. The germline V and J ends were trimmed by 3 bases and 11 bases, with 19 bases remaining between them. Germline V gives CDR1 SNHLY, CDR2 FYNNEI. In DNA, the CDR3 is TGTGCCAGCAGTGAGATTTCTAGTGATAATGAGCAGTACTTC. It is translated as CASSEISSDNEQYF.

This clonotype was counted only a few times. J is TRBJ2-5 and V is TRBV7-2; TRBD2 might be the D (5 bases). CDR1 and CDR2 from the germline V gene are SGHTA and FQGNSA. This CDR3 contains 16 residues. The germline V and J ends were trimmed by 6 bases and 0 bases, with 17 bases remaining between them. This chain's CDR3 is CASSRSSRGYQETQYF. The CDR3 bases are TGTGCCAGCAGTCGTAGTTCACGGGGATACCAAGAGACCCAGTACTTC.

The chain is built from TRBV9 and TRBJ2-1, with 10 bases identical to TRBD2. CDR1 and CDR2 from the germline V gene are SGDLS and YYNGEE. V shed 0 bases, J shed 7 bases, and the junction held 4 bases outside the gene matches. This CDR3 is 15 amino acids long. CDR3 sequence: CASSVEAGGPNEQFF. The CDR3 DNA sequence: TGTGCCAGCAGCGTAGAAGCGGGAGGGCCAAATGAGCAGTTCTTC.

The chain couples TRBV9 to TRBJ2-1, with TRBD2 matching over 9 bases. The CDR3 runs to 15 residues. Germline V lookup: CDR1 SGDLS, CDR2 YYNGEE. The J segment lost 9 bases and the V segment lost 2 bases, leaving 9 bases of the junction unmatched. The CDR3 nucleotides read TGTGCCAGCAGCGTCGCGGGAGGGAGAATGGTTGAGCAGTTCTTC. It encodes CASSVAGGRMVEQFF.

About this clonotype itself: A much larger clone is a single base away; this may be a read error. V is TRBV20-1 and J is TRBJ1-1; maybe TRBD1 (6 bases). V was shortened by 0 bases and J by 1 base, with 12 bases between the two germline ends. The CDR3 length is 15 residues. Germline V lookup: CDR1 DFQATT, CDR2 SNEGSKA (reference sequence). Here the CDR3 reads CSAREPAGENTEAFF. In DNA, the CDR3 is TGCAGTGCTAGAGAACCGGCAGGGGAGAACACTGAAGCTTTCTTT.

The chain links TRBV11-2 to TRBJ1-1; no definite D call. The CDR3 totals 14 residues. The V gene's germline CDR1 is SGHAT and CDR2 FQNNGV. V gave up 6 bases and J gave up 4 bases, with 15 bases separating them. CDR3 protein: CASSLVRSGTEAFF. The CDR3 DNA reads TGTGCCAGCAGTCTAGTGAGATCGGGCACTGAAGCTTTCTTT.

Only a few counts were recorded for this clonotype. The junction departs from the called germline gene at one end, perhaps through a read error. The chain combines TRBV7-3 with TRBJ2-7; D perhaps matches TRBD2 (5 bases). Looked up from germline, CDR1 is SGHTA and CDR2 is FQGTGA. The CDR3 is 12 amino acids. CDR3 loop: CATSLNRGEQYF. The CDR3 DNA is TGTGCCACCAGCTTAAACCGGGGTGAGCAGTACTTC.

The V and J genes are TRBV7-9 and TRBJ1-1; D is undetermined. Between the trimmed V and J ends, which lost 0 bases and 10 bases, there was a span of 6 bases. This CDR3 spans 11 amino acids. Germline V lookup: CDR1 SEHNR, CDR2 FQNEAQ (reference sequence). DNA for the CDR3: TGTGCCAGCAGCTTAGCTTGGGGAGCTTTCTTT. Residues: CASSLAWGAFF.

This sequence joins TRBV9 and TRBJ1-3; D is undetermined. The CDR3 totals 15 residues. Germline V gene lookup returns CDR1 SGDLS and CDR2 YYNGEE. The ends were cut back, 0 bases at V and 2 bases at J, with 9 bases in the middle. CDR3 protein: CASSVVAGTGNTIYF. The CDR3 DNA reads TGTGCCAGCAGCGTAGTGGCCGGTACTGGAAACACCATATATTTT.

The V call is TRBV5-1, the J call TRBJ2-5; D is unclear. V was pared by 6 bases and J by 4 bases, with 13 bases between. This CDR3 has 13 residues. Germline CDR1 and CDR2: SGHRS and YFSETQ. The CDR3 coding sequence is TGCGCCAGCAACTTATACGACCGAGAGACCCAGTACTTC. Protein sequence: CASNLYDRETQYF.

The rearrangement links TRBV15 to TRBJ2-7; D may match TRBD1 or TRBD2 (5 bases each). From germline, CDR1 is LNHNV and CDR2 YYDKDF (reference sequence). With 3 bases removed from V and 0 bases from J, the gap between germline ends came to 12 bases. The CDR3 runs 15 residues. The CDR3 region is CATSSRDAGSYEQYF. The CDR3 DNA follows: TGTGCCACCAGCAGCCGGGACGCGGGCTCCTACGAGCAGTACTTC.

In this sample, this clonotype turned up a few times. V and J are TRBV30 and TRBJ2-1, with D unclear. The germline V gene encodes CDR1 GTSNPN and CDR2 SVGIG (reference sequence). The CDR3 totals 8 residues. Trimming stripped 6 bases from V and 8 bases from J, with 2 bases between. CDR3 sequence reads: CACDEQFF. CDR3 coding DNA: TGTGCCTGCGATGAGCAGTTCTTC.

The rearrangement links TRBV20-1 to TRBJ1-4, with D uncertain. Germline CDR1 DFQATT, CDR2 SNEGSKA (reference sequence). This CDR3 spans 14 amino acids. V lost 6 bases, J lost 6 bases, and 17 bases lay in between. DNA of the CDR3: TGCAGTGCCCACAACCATCGGGGAGATGAAAAACTGTTTTTT. Encoded protein: CSAHNHRGDEKLFF.

The chain employs TRBV20-1 and TRBJ2-1; D is unclear. Germline-derived CDR1 and CDR2 are DFQATT and SNEGSKA (reference sequence). V gave up 0 bases and J gave up 9 bases, with 18 bases separating them. This CDR3 region has 15 residues. CDR3 amino acids: CSAREGKRPGGEQFF. The CDR3 nucleotides are TGCAGTGCTAGAGAGGGTAAAAGGCCCGGCGGTGAGCAGTTCTTC.

V is TRBV3-1 and J is TRBJ2-7; 7 bases are a match to TRBD1. Per germline, CDR1 LGHDT and CDR2 YNNKEL (reference sequence). The CDR3 loop spans 14 amino acids. Trimming removed 4 bases from V and 5 bases from J; junction bases left unmatched: 8. CDR3: CASSPLTTGHEQYF. CDR3 bases: TGTGCCAGCAGCCCCCTAACGACAGGGCACGAGCAGTACTTC.